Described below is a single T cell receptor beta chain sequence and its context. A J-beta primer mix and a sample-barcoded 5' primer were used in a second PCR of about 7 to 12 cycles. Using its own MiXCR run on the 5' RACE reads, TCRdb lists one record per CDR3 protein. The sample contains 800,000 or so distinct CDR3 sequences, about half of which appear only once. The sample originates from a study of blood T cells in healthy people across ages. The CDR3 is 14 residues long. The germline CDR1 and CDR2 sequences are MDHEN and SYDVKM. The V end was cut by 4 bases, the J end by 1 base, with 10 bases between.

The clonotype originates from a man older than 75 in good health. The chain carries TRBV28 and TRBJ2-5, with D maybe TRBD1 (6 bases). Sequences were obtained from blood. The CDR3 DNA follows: TGTGCCAGCAGTTACCCAGGGGTCCAAGAGACCCAGTACTTC. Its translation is CASSYPGVQETQYF.